Below are 25 T cell receptor beta chains sequenced from a single sample in a study of cytomegalovirus exposure and HLA in healthy donors. The PCR used 60 Vbeta and 13 Jbeta primers. The table came from immunoSEQ multiplex PCR; TCRdb's copy has only in-frame clones and leaves some out. The sample includes under 150,000 clones, 80% of them seen just once. Sample: PBMCs. These receptors all stem from a woman aged 40 to 50 in good health and CMV-seronegative.

This chain uses TRBV4-1 with TRBJ1-4, with D perhaps matching TRBD1 (6 bases). V gave up 3 bases and J gave up 6 bases, with 11 bases separating them. Germline V gene lookup returns CDR1 MGHRA and CDR2 YSYEKL. The CDR3 extends over 14 amino acids. CDR3 residues: CASSQAGVDEKLFF. The CDR3 bases are TGCGCCAGCAGCCAGGCAGGGGTTGATGAAAAACTGTTTTTT.

The chain is built from TRBV4-3 and TRBJ1-1; D unresolved. V gave up 1 base and J gave up 3 bases, with 12 bases separating them. Germline CDR1 LGHNA, CDR2 YSLEER. This CDR3 spans 15 amino acids. CDR3: CASSQGTMMDTEAFF. The DNA for the CDR3 is TGCGCCAGCAGCCAAGGTACAATGATGGACACTGAAGCTTTCTTT.

With respect to this clone: The junction does not match germline at one end; this may be a read error. The chain joins TRBV7-3 to TRBJ2-2; D is unclear. This CDR3 is built from 12 residues. Germline V CDR1 and CDR2: SGHTA, FQGTGA. The CDR3 protein is CARSLLTGELFF. The CDR3 nucleotides read TGTGCCCGCAGCTTACTCACCGGGGAGCTGTTTTTT.

The chain links TRBV4-3 to TRBJ1-6; TRBD1 matches at 9 bases. J was trimmed by 2 bases and V by 4 bases; bases with no gene match: 9. Germline V lookup: CDR1 LGHNA, CDR2 YSLEER. The CDR3 length is 18 residues. CDR3 sequence: CASSPGTGRGTYNSPLHF. Here the CDR3 DNA reads TGCGCCAGCAGCCCTGGGACAGGGAGGGGGACCTATAATTCACCCCTCCACTTT.

CDR3 nucleotides: TGTGCCAGCAGTACAGGGAACTATGGCTACACCTTC. Residues: CASSTGNYGYTF. The gene calls are TRBV14 and TRBJ1-2, with D possibly being TRBD1 (6 bases). Trimming left V 6 bases short and J 2 bases short, with 7 bases between. CDR1 and CDR2 (germline): SGHDN, FVKESK. The CDR3 totals 12 residues.

In this sample, this clone turned up once. CDR3 bases: TGTGCTAGTGGTTTGCAGGGGGCGACGTCGGATGGAAACACCATATATTTT. Its translation is CASGLQGATSDGNTIYF. V is TRBV12-5 and J is TRBJ1-3; 8 positions match TRBD1. Germline assignment: CDR1 LGHNT and CDR2 FRNRAP. The V gene end was trimmed by 2 bases and the J gene end by 3 bases; junction bases not matched to a gene: 9. The CDR3 runs 17 residues.

This chain links TRBV10-3 with TRBJ2-3, with TRBD2 matching over 10 bases. Looked up from germline, CDR1 is ENHRY and CDR2 is SYGVKD. The junction had 10 bases not matched to a gene; V was cut back by 3 bases and J by 1 base. CDR3 length: 18 residues. This chain's CDR3 is CAISDPAVAGGRTDTQYF. CDR3 nucleotide sequence: TGTGCCATCAGTGACCCCGCGGTAGCGGGAGGCCGCACAGATACGCAGTATTTT.

This chain uses TRBV4-3 with TRBJ2-7, with 11 bases identical to TRBD2. V gave up 0 bases and J gave up 6 bases; unmatched junction bases: 4. The CDR3 runs to 15 residues. Germline values: CDR1 LGHNA, CDR2 YSLEER. The CDR3, as DNA: TGCGCCAGCAGCCAAGAACTAGCGGGAGTCGGCGAGCAGTACTTC. This encodes CASSQELAGVGEQYF.

This clone has more than one count but fewer than ten. The rearrangement links TRBV5-1 to TRBJ1-5; D uncertain. The CDR3 totals 13 residues. In germline, CDR1 is SGHRS, CDR2 YFSETQ. V lost 0 bases and J 7 bases, leaving 8 bases between the germline ends. CDR3 protein: CASSLEPGQPQHF. Here the CDR3 DNA reads TGCGCCAGCAGCTTGGAGCCGGGGCAGCCCCAGCATTTT.

The chain links TRBV18 to TRBJ1-2; TRBD1 might be the D (5 bases). Deletions cut 2 bases from V and 10 bases from J, with 14 bases between. The CDR3 is 13 residues long. Looked up from germline, CDR1 is KGHSH and CDR2 is LQKENI. The CDR3 loop is CASSPSAGVYYTF. DNA for the CDR3: TGTGCCAGCTCACCATCGGCGGGGGTCTACTACACCTTC.

The genes are TRBV6-5 and TRBJ2-3; TRBD2 matches at 10 bases. The CDR3 spans 15 residues. V shed 5 bases, J shed 7 bases, and the junction held 9 bases outside the gene matches. Germline V gene data show CDR1 as MNHEY and CDR2 as SVGAGI. The CDR3 sequence is CASSRTERGGNTQYF. The CDR3 region has the DNA TGTGCCAGCAGTAGGACTGAGCGGGGGGGAAATACGCAGTATTTT.

This clone was picked up one time. V usage is TRBV19 and J usage is TRBJ2-7; possibly TRBD2 for D (6 bases). The CDR3 runs 13 residues. V gave up 6 bases and J gave up 6 bases, with 15 bases separating them. CDR1 and CDR2 (germline): LNHDA, SQIVND (reference sequence). The CDR3 sequence is CASRGRAGGEQYF. The DNA of the CDR3 is TGTGCCAGTAGAGGACGGGCCGGGGGCGAGCAGTACTTC.

The chain uses TRBV7-9 and TRBJ1-5, with a tentative D call TRBD1 (6 bases). CDR1 and CDR2 (germline): SEHNR, FQNEAQ (reference sequence). The CDR3 runs to 12 residues. In DNA form, the CDR3 reads TGTGCGTCGACAGGACCCAATCAGCCCCAGCATTTT. It encodes CASTGPNQPQHF.

Here the CDR3 reads CASSHSSLSYNSPLHF. CDR3 coding DNA: TGTGCCAGCTCACACTCCTCACTCTCCTATAATTCACCCCTCCACTTT. The chain recombines TRBV18 with TRBJ1-6; D unclear. The CDR3 totals 16 residues. Trimming took 4 bases from V and 0 from J, leaving 10 bases between them. CDR1 and CDR2 (germline): KGHSH, LQKENI.

The chain is built from TRBV18 and TRBJ1-1; a possible D gene is TRBD1 (5 bases). The germline V and J ends were trimmed by 5 bases and 1 base, with 11 bases remaining between them. Germline V CDR1 and CDR2: KGHSH, LQKENI. The CDR3 spans 14 residues. For the CDR3, the DNA is TGTGCCAGCTCATCCAAGGGGCGGAACACTGAAGCTTTCTTT. Its translation is CASSSKGRNTEAFF.

The chain joins TRBV7-9 to TRBJ1-4; D is undetermined. The CDR3 spans 12 residues. Trimming removed 5 bases from V and 4 bases from J, with 5 bases in between. The V gene's germline CDR1 is SEHNR and CDR2 FQNEAQ (reference sequence). CDR3 nucleotide sequence: TGTGCCAGCAGCCCCAATAATGAAAAACTGTTTTTT. Translating it yields CASSPNNEKLFF.

This clone showed up just a few times. The chain has TRBV28 and TRBJ2-7, with 11 bases that match TRBD2. Germline trimming cut 6 bases from V and 4 bases from J; bases unmatched to any gene: 14. CDR1 is MDHEN, CDR2 SYDVKM, per germline. The CDR3 spans 17 residues. CDR3 region: CASSSKLAGVGFYEQYF. CDR3 sequence (DNA): TGTGCCAGCAGCTCTAAACTAGCGGGAGTGGGGTTTTACGAGCAGTACTTC. Together with reference TRBV28 and TRBJ2-7, the CDR3 gives the full variable domain: DVKVTQSSRYLVKRTGEKVFLECVQDMDHENMFWYRQDPGLGLRLIYFSYDVKMKEKGDIPEGYSVSREKKERFSLILESASTNQTSMYLCASSSKLAGVGFYEQYFGPGTRLTVT.

This chain connects TRBV7-9 to TRBJ2-5; 8 positions agree with TRBD2. Trimming cost V 5 bases and J 3 bases; bases outside gene matches: 8. This CDR3 region has 15 residues. The germline CDR1 and CDR2 sequences are SEHNR and FQNEAQ (reference sequence). The CDR3 here is CASSPGRGVKETQYF. The CDR3 nucleotides are TGTGCCAGCAGCCCCGGGAGGGGAGTTAAAGAGACCCAGTACTTC.

V is TRBV27 and J is TRBJ2-5, with 10 bases that match TRBD1. The CDR3 spans 15 residues. The V gene end was trimmed by 3 bases and the J gene end by 4 bases; junction bases not matched to a gene: 5. Germline CDR1 is MNHEY and CDR2 is SMNVEV (reference sequence). The DNA for the CDR3 is TGTGCCAGCAGTTTTCGGGACAGGGGAGGAGAGACCCAGTACTTC. This sequence encodes CASSFRDRGGETQYF.

This chain links TRBV2 with TRBJ2-7; TRBD2 might be the D (6 bases). This CDR3 is 17 amino acids long. CDR1 and CDR2 from the germline V gene are SNHLY and FYNNEI. V dropped 4 bases and J dropped 3 bases, with 22 bases sitting between them. The CDR3 DNA reads as TGTGCCAGCAGTGGGGGGGACTCCGGAGTTCAAGTCTACGAGCAGTACTTC. Its protein product is CASSGGDSGVQVYEQYF.

The V call is TRBV9, the J call TRBJ1-3; no definite D call. This CDR3 is 14 amino acids long. Germline-derived CDR1 and CDR2 are SGDLS and YYNGEE. V lost 7 bases and J lost 0, with 11 bases in between. The CDR3 DNA sequence: TGTGCCAGCGCGGCGGTGCCCTCTGGAAACACCATATATTTT. It codes for CASAAVPSGNTIYF.

The gene calls are TRBV25-1 and TRBJ2-2; 7 nucleotides line up with TRBD2. Germline V gives CDR1 MGHDK, CDR2 SYGVNS. The junction had 6 bases not matched to a gene; V was cut back by 3 bases and J by 5 bases. CDR3 length equals 15 residues. CDR3 protein: CASSDGLGRTGELFF. The CDR3 coding sequence is TGTGCCAGCAGTGATGGACTAGGCCGAACCGGGGAGCTGTTTTTT. The full variable domain, its missing parts supplied by reference TRBV25-1 and TRBJ2-2, is EADIYQTPRYLVIGTGKKITLECSQTMGHDKMYWYQQDPGMELHLIHYSYGVNSTEKGDLSSESTVSRIRTEHFPLTLESARPSHTSQYLCASSDGLGRTGELFFGEGSRLTVL.

There are a few counts of this clone. V gene TRBV19 combines with J gene TRBJ1-1; D might be TRBD1 (5 bases). The CDR3 extends over 15 amino acids. Germline-derived CDR1 and CDR2 are LNHDA and SQIVND (reference sequence). Trimming took 2 bases from V and 3 from J, leaving 13 bases between them. The CDR3 region has the DNA TGTGCCAGTAGTATACGGGGGGAAGGGTACACTGAAGCTTTCTTT. This sequence encodes CASSIRGEGYTEAFF.

The chain recombines TRBV10-1 with TRBJ2-7; TRBD2 might be the D (7 bases). Trimming removed 10 bases from V and 3 bases from J, with 13 bases in between. Per germline, CDR1 WNHNN and CDR2 SYGVQD (reference sequence). This CDR3 contains 12 residues. CDR3 amino acids: CATKGGIYEQYF. The CDR3 nucleotides read TGCGCCACCAAGGGGGGGATCTACGAGCAGTACTTC.

The rearrangement joins TRBV5-1 to TRBJ1-1; no clear D. Trimming stripped 4 bases from V and 5 bases from J, with 18 bases between. This CDR3 is 15 amino acids long. CDR1 and CDR2 (germline): SGHRS, YFSETQ. CDR3 amino acids: CASSQEVGGRTEAFF. Here the CDR3 DNA reads TGCGCCAGCAGCCAAGAGGTGGGAGGAAGGACTGAAGCTTTCTTT. Based on the CDR3 plus reference TRBV5-1 and TRBJ1-1, the full variable domain is KAGVTQTPRYLIKTRGQQVTLSCSPISGHRSVSWYQQTPGQGLQFLFEYFSETQRNKGNFPGRFSGRQFSNSRSEMNVSTLELGDSALYLCASSQEVGGRTEAFFGQGTRLTVV.